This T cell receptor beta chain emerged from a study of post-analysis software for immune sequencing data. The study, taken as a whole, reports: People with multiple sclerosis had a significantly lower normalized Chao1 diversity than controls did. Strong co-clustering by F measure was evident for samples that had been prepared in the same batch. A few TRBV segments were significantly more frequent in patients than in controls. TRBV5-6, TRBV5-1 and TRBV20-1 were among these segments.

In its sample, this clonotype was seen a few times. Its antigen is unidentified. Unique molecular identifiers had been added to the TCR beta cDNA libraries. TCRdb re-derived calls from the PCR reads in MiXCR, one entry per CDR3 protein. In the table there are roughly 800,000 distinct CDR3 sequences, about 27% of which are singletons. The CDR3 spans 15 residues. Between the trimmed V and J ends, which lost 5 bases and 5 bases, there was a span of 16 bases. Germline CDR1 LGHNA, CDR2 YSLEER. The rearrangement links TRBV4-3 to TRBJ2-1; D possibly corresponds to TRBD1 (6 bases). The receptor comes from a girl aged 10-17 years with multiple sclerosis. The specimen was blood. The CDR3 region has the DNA TGCGCCAGCAGCTTAGACAGGTCCTGGAACAATGAGCAGTTCTTC. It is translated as CASSLDRSWNNEQFF.